This TCR beta chain was identified during a study of T cell clones after liver transplantation. Only in-frame clones appear in the TCRdb table, and some are missing; sequencing was by immunoSEQ multiplex PCR. The sample consists of 20,000 to 25,000 clones, around 93% of them appearing once. Study outcomes and limitations: A larger donor-reactive than third-party decline suggested partial antigen-specific deletion.

Germline CDR1 SGHRS, CDR2 YFSETQ. Trimming pared 0 bases from V and 1 base from J, leaving 7 bases between. The CDR3 consists of 14 residues. This clone was found once. What it binds is not known. The sample here was CD8+ T cells from blood, taken nearly 26 months after liver transplant. The sequence came from a human patient who received a liver transplant. Some T cells may originate from the graft donor. This sequence joins TRBV5-1 and TRBJ2-5; no clear D gene. The CDR3: CASSLVLGQETQYF. CDR3 nucleotide sequence: TGCGCCAGCAGCTTGGTGTTGGGCCAAGAGACCCAGTACTTC.